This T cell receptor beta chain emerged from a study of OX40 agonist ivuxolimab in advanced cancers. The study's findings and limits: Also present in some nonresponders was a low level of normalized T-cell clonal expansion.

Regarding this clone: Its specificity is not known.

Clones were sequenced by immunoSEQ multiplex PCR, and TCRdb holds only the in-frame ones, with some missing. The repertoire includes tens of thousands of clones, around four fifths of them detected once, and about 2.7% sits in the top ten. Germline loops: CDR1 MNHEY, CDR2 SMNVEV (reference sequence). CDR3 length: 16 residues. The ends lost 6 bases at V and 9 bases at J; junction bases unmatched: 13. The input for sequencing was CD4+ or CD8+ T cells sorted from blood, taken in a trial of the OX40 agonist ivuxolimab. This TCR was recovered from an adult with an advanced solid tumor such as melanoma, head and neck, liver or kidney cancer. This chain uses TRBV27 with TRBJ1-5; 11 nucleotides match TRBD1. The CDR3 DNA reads TGTGCCAGCAGGGCCTTGGGACAGGGGGTTAGTCGGCCCCAGCATTTT. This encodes CASRALGQGVSRPQHF.